The next 4 T cell receptor beta chains were all read from a single sample in a study of blood T cells in healthy people across ages. Next came a second PCR, run for about 6 to 11 cycles, which used a sample-barcoded 5' primer along with a J-beta primer mix. TCRdb used MiXCR to reprocess the 5' RACE reads, holding one entry per CDR3 protein. Of 700,000 to 1,000,000 distinct CDR3 sequences in the sample, around 43% are singletons; the top ten hold approximately 19%. Sequencing was carried out using blood. Every receptor here comes from a man aged 55-75 years in good health.

This clonotype has a handful of counts. A single base separates this from a much larger clone, so it may be a read error. This chain uses TRBV5-1 with TRBJ1-1; D uncertain. CDR1 SGHRS and CDR2 YFSETQ come from the germline V gene. The CDR3 spans 15 residues. Trimming removed 3 bases from V and 3 bases from J, with 15 bases in between. The CDR3 sequence: CASSSSVRRDTEAFF. CDR3 coding DNA: TGCGCCAGCAGCTCGTCGGTGCGGAGGGACACTGAAGCTTTCTTT.

This chain connects TRBV5-1 to TRBJ2-1; D ambiguous. This CDR3 is built from 11 residues. V lost 0 bases, J lost 15 bases, and 10 bases lay in between. The germline CDR1 and CDR2 sequences are SGHRS and YFSETQ. The CDR3 here is CASSLGVDLFF. The CDR3 nucleotides are TGCGCCAGCAGCTTGGGGGTGGATTTGTTCTTC.

This clonotype has only a few counts. The V and J genes are TRBV27 and TRBJ2-3; no clear D. V lost 6 bases to trimming and J lost 4 bases, with 8 bases between them. Germline CDR1 and CDR2: MNHEY and SMNVEV (reference sequence). The CDR3 is 12 residues long. CDR3 amino acids: CASRQIPDTQYF. In DNA, the CDR3 is TGTGCCAGCAGACAGATCCCAGATACGCAGTATTTT.

The rearrangement links TRBV7-2 to TRBJ1-5, with TRBD1 matching over 7 bases. V shed 3 bases and J 1 base; nucleotides not matched to a gene: 3. This CDR3 contains 15 residues. Germline loops: CDR1 SGHTA, CDR2 FQGNSA. CDR3 sequence reads: CASSFSGGSNQPQHF. The CDR3 DNA is TGTGCCAGCAGCTTTTCAGGGGGGAGCAATCAGCCCCAGCATTTT.